The present T cell receptor (beta chain) was sequenced within a study of lymphopenia after photon versus proton radiotherapy. Sequenced by immunoSEQ multiplex PCR; TCRdb stores in-frame clones only, minus some. In the table there are 30,000 or so clones, roughly 89% of which are singletons. Trimming took 6 bases from V and 0 from J, leaving 11 bases between them. This CDR3 has 14 residues. Germline values: CDR1 MGHDK, CDR2 SYGVNS. Of note for this clone: Its specificity is not known.

Notes on the study in general: Under photons, naive T cells and diversity fell while effector/memory populations rose. Post-nadir diversity loss with photons came from oligoclonal expansion, particularly CD8+ Temra cells.

The chain has TRBV25-1 and TRBJ1-1; a possible D gene is TRBD1 (5 bases). This clonotype originated in a woman aged 60-75 years with cholangiocarcinoma. Some clones in this sample may be carry-over from other donors' samples. The sequenced sample was peripheral blood, obtained from a patient treated with proton-based radiotherapy. Written as DNA, the CDR3 is TGTGCCAGCAGGTGGGCGGGGGTGAACACTGAAGCTTTCTTT. It is translated as CASRWAGVNTEAFF.